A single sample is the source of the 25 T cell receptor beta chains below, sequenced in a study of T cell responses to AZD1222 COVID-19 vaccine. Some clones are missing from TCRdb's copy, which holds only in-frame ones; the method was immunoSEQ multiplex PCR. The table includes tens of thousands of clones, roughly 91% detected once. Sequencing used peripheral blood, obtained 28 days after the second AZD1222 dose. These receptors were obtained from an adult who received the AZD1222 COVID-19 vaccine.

Here the CDR3 reads CASNSGGYYNEQFF. In nucleotides, the CDR3 is TGTGCCAGTAACTCAGGGGGCTACTACAATGAGCAGTTCTTC. The chain combines TRBV19 with TRBJ2-1; 8 bases are a match to TRBD1. The CDR3 sequence is 14 residues long. Trimming took 7 bases from V and 3 from J; bases not matched to a gene: 5. In germline, CDR1 is LNHDA, CDR2 SQIVND (reference sequence). The entire variable domain, with the rest obtained from reference TRBV19 and TRBJ2-1, is as follows: DGGITQSPKYLFRKEGQNVTLSCEQNLNHDAMYWYRQDPGQGLRLIYYSQIVNDFQKGDIAEGYSVSREKKESFPLTVTSAQKNPTAFYLCASNSGGYYNEQFFGPGTRLTVL.

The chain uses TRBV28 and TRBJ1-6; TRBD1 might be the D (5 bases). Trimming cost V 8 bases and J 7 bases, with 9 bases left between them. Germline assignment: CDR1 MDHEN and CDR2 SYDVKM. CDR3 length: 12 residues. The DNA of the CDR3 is TGTGCCAGCGGGACGGTCAATTCACCCCTCCACTTT. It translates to CASGTVNSPLHF.

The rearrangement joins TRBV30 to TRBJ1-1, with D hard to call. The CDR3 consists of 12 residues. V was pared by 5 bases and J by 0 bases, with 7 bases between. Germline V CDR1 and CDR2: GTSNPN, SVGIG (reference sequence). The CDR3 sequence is CAWGPMNTEAFF. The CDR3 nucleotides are TGTGCCTGGGGACCCATGAACACTGAAGCTTTCTTT.

The DNA of the CDR3 is TGTGCCATCAGCAGCCAGGCACAAGAGACCCAGTACTTC. Protein: CAISSQAQETQYF. J is TRBJ2-5 and V is TRBV10-3, with D unclear. Germline V gives CDR1 ENHRY, CDR2 SYGVKD. The CDR3 extends over 13 amino acids. V dropped 6 bases and J dropped 2 bases, with 10 bases sitting between them.

CDR3 in amino acids: CASKENSGSGNTIYF. The CDR3 DNA reads TGTGCCAGTAAGGAGAACAGTGGCTCTGGAAACACCATATATTTT. This chain uses TRBV19 with TRBJ1-3; D uncertain. This CDR3 contains 15 residues. CDR1 and CDR2 from the germline V gene are LNHDA and SQIVND (reference sequence). Trimming cost V 7 bases and J 0 bases, with 13 bases left between them. Using reference TRBV19 and TRBJ1-3 for the parts outside the CDR3, the full variable domain is DGGITQSPKYLFRKEGQNVTLSCEQNLNHDAMYWYRQDPGQGLRLIYYSQIVNDFQKGDIAEGYSVSREKKESFPLTVTSAQKNPTAFYLCASKENSGSGNTIYFGEGSWLTVV.

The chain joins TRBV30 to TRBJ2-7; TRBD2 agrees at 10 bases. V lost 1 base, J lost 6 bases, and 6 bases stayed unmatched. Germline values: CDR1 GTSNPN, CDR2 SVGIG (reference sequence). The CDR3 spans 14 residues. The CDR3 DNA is TGTGCCTGGAGTGGTACTAGCGGGGCCCTCGAGCAGTACTTC. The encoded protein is CAWSGTSGALEQYF.

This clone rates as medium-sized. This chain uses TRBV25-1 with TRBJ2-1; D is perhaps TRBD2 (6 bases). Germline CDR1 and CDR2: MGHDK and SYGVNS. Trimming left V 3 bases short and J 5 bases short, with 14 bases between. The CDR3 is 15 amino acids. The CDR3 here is CASSDLAGSDNEQFF. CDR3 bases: TGTGCCAGCAGTGACCTCGCGGGATCCGACAATGAGCAGTTCTTC.

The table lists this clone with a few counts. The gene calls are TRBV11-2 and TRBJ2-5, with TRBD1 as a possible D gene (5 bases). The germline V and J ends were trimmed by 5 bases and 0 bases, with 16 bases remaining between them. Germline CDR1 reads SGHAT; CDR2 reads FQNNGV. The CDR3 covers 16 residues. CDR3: CASSEGVSPYQETQYF. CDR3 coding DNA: TGTGCCAGCAGCGAAGGGGTCAGTCCCTACCAAGAGACCCAGTACTTC.

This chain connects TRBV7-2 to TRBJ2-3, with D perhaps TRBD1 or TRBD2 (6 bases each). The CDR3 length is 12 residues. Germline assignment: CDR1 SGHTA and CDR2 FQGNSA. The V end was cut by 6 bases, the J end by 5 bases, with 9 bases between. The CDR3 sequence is CASSRGRDTQYF. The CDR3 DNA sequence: TGTGCCAGCAGTCGGGGGCGAGATACGCAGTATTTT.

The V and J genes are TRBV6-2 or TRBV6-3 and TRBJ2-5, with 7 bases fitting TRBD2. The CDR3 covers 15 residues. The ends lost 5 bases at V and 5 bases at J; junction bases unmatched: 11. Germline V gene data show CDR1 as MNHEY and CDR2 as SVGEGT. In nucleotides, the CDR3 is TGTGCCAGCAGTAGCGGGACTCGTAACAGCGAGACCCAGTACTTC. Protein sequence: CASSSGTRNSETQYF.

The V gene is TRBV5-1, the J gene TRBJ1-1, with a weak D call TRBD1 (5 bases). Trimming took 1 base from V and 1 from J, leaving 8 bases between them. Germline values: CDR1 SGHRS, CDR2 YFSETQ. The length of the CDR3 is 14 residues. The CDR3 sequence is CASSLTGPNTEAFF. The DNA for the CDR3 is TGCGCCAGCAGCTTGACAGGCCCGAACACTGAAGCTTTCTTT.

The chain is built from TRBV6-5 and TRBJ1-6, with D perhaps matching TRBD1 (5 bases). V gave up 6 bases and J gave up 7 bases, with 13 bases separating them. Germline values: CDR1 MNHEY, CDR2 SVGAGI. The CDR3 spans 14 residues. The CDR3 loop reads CASSTGTGNSPLHF. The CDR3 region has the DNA TGTGCCAGCAGCACCGGGACCGGGAATTCACCCCTCCACTTT.

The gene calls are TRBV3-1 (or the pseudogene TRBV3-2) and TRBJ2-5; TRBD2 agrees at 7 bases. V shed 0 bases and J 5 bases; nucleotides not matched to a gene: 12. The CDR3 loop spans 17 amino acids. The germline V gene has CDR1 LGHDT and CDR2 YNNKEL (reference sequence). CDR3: CASSQDEAAGWYETQYF. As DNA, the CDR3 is TGTGCCAGCAGCCAAGATGAGGCAGCGGGGTGGTATGAGACCCAGTACTTC.

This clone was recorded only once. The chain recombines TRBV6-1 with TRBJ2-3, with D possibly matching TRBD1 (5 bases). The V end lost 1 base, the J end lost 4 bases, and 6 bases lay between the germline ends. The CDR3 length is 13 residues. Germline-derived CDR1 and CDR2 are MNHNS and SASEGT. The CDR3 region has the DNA TGTGCCAGCAGTGAAGTGGGGCCAGATACGCAGTATTTT. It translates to CASSEVGPDTQYF.

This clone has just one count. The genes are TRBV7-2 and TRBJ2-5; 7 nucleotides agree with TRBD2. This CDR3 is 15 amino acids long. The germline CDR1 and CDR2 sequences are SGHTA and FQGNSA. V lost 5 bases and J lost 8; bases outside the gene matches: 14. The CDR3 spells CASSTRSGPGETQYF. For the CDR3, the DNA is TGTGCCAGCAGCACGCGTAGCGGGCCTGGGGAAACCCAGTACTTC. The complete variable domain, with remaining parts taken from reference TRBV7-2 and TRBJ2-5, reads GAGVSQSPSNKVTEKGKDVELRCDPISGHTALYWYRQSLGQGLEFLIYFQGNSAPDKSGLPSDRFSAERTGGSVSTLTIQRTQQEDSAVYLCASSTRSGPGETQYFGPGTRLLVL.

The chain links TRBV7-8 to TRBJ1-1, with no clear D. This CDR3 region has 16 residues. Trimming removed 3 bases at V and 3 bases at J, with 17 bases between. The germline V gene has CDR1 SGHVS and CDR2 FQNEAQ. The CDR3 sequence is CASSLASGRTDTEAFF. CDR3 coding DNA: TGTGCCAGCAGCTTGGCGTCGGGCCGAACGGACACTGAAGCTTTCTTT.

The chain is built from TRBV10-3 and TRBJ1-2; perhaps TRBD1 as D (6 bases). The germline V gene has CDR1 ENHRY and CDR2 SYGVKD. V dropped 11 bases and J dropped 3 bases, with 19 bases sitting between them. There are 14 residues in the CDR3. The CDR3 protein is CAVLTGTGDYGYTF. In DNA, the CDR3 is TGTGCCGTTCTCACAGGGACCGGGGACTATGGCTACACCTTC.

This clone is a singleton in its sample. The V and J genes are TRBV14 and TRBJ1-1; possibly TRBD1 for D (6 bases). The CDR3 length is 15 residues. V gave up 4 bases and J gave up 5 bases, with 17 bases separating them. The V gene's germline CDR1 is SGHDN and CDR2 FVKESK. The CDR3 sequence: CASSLPGQAGTEAFF. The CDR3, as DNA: TGTGCCAGCAGCCTTCCGGGACAAGCAGGTACTGAAGCTTTCTTT. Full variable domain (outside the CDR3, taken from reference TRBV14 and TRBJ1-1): EAGVTQFPSHSVIEKGQTVTLRCDPISGHDNLYWYRRVMGKEIKFLLHFVKESKQDESGMPNNRFLAERTGGTYSTLKVQPAELEDSGVYFCASSLPGQAGTEAFFGQGTRLTVV.

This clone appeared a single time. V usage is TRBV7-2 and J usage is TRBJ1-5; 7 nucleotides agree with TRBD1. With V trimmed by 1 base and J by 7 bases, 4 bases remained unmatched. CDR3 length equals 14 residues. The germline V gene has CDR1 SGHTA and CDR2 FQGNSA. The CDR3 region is CASSLVEGGQPQHF. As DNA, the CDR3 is TGTGCCAGCAGCTTAGTGGAAGGGGGCCAGCCCCAGCATTTT.

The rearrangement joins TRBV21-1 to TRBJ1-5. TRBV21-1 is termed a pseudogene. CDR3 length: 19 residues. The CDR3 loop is CASSKVACTRLESNQPQHF. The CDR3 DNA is TGTGCCAGCAGCAAAGTGGCTTGTACAAGGTTGGAAAGCAATCAGCCCCAGCATTTT.

CDR3: CASSPTGPLTGELFF. DNA of the CDR3: TGTGCCAGCAGCCCTACAGGTCCTCTCACCGGGGAGCTGTTTTTT. The V gene is TRBV3-1 (or the pseudogene TRBV3-2), the J gene TRBJ2-2, with D tentatively TRBD1 (5 bases). The CDR3 runs to 15 residues. Trimming cost V 4 bases and J 4 bases, with 13 bases left between them. The germline CDR1 and CDR2 sequences are LGHDT and YNNKEL (reference sequence).

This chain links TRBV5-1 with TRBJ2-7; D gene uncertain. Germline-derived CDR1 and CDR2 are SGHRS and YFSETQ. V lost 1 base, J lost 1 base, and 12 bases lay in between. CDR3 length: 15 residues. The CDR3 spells CASSLNPGSSYEQYF. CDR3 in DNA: TGCGCCAGCAGCTTGAATCCAGGTAGTTCCTACGAGCAGTACTTC.

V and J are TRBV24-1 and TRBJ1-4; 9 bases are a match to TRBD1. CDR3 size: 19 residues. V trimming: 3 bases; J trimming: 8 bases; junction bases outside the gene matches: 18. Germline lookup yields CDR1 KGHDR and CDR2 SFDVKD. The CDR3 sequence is CATSDTDRGNIRGSEKLFF. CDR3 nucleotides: TGTGCCACCAGTGATACAGACAGGGGGAACATACGCGGGTCAGAAAAACTGTTTTTT.

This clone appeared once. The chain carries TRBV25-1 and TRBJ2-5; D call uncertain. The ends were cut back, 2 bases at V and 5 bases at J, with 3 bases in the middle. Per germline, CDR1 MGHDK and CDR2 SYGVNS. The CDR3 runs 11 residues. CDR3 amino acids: CASSEDETQYF. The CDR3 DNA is TGTGCCAGCAGTGAAGACGAGACCCAGTACTTC.

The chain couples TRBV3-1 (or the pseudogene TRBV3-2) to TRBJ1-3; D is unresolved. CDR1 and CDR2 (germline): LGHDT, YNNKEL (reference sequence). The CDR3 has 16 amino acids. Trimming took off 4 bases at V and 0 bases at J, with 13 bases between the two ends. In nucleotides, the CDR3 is TGTGCCAGCAGCCCGCTTGGCTCCGACTCTGGAAACACCATATATTTT. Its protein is CASSPLGSDSGNTIYF.